This record concerns one TCR beta chain sequence. The entry originates in a study of blood T cell repertoires in COVID-19. Study-wide context: Researchers got acute and convalescent COVID-19 samples from the United States, Italy and Spain. Nucleic acid was either cDNA or gDNA, and it came from T cells, B-cell-depleted T cells, or PBMCs.

Looked up from germline, CDR1 is SGHRS and CDR2 is YFSETQ. The CDR3 sequence is 17 residues long. Trimming cost V 4 bases and J 9 bases; bases outside gene matches: 14. Methods used by the authors: Reference gene primers were amplified, and this amplification served to estimate nucleated cell counts. Generated by immunoSEQ multiplex PCR, the TCRdb table keeps only in-frame clones and is missing some. That table supplies the V and J calls and clone size; D and trimming were determined from the DNA. The sample lists some 50,000 clones; about nine tenths were seen once. The V gene is TRBV5-1, the J gene TRBJ2-1, with 12 positions matching TRBD2. Sample: peripheral blood. The origin of this receptor is a man aged 50-60 years with active COVID-19. The DNA of the CDR3 is TGCGCCAGCAGCCCCCACGGGCCTAGCGGGGGGGCCAGTGAGCAGTTCTTC. Protein: CASSPHGPSGGASEQFF.